This T cell receptor (beta chain) appears in the sequencing data of a study of blood T cell repertoires in COVID-19. Study background: The study drew acute and convalescent COVID-19 samples from the United States, Italy and Spain. The analysed material was cDNA or gDNA that came from T cells, B-cell-depleted T cells, or PBMCs.

The CDR3 has 19 amino acids. Looked up from germline, CDR1 is LGHDT and CDR2 is YNNKEL (reference sequence). Trimming at V came to 2 bases and at J to 5 bases, leaving 16 bases not matched to a gene. Authors' analysis steps: Nucleated cell counts were estimated from reference gene primer amplification. Using immunoSEQ multiplex PCR, the repertoire was profiled, and TCRdb retains in-frame clones only, with some absent. D and trimming come from the DNA, and the V and J calls and clone size come from that table. This table has fewer than 250,000 clones, 70% to 85% appearing once. The source is a woman over 75 with acute or convalescent COVID-19. Sequenced sample: peripheral blood. V gene TRBV3-1 (or the pseudogene TRBV3-2) combines with J gene TRBJ2-2; 8 bases match TRBD2. The chain's CDR3 is CASSQPRWSGGRRTGELFF. DNA of the CDR3: TGTGCCAGCAGCCAACCACGCTGGAGCGGGGGCCGGAGAACCGGGGAGCTGTTTTTT.